This T cell receptor (beta chain) originates from a study of T cells in Graves' hyperthyroidism and ophthalmopathy. From RNA transcripts, TCR beta CDR3 regions were amplified. Researchers ran a first-round RT-PCR on the TCR CDR3 using the HTBI primer set. TCRdb re-analysed the multiplex PCR reads in MiXCR, keeping a single row per CDR3 protein. This table has around 420,000 distinct CDR3 sequences, approximately 15% appearing once. Study observations and caveats: In blood, most of the thyroid clonotypes expanded above 0.001 were also present.

Of note for this clonotype: What it binds is not known.

Graves' hyperthyroidism is called stable when ophthalmopathy does not progress within 18 months. Exclusion criteria comprised uncontrolled infection, other autoimmune disease, pregnancy or lactation. From more than 9.5 ml of fresh peripheral blood, PBMCs were isolated. Trimming shortened V by 4 bases and J by 8 bases, and 12 bases separated the two germline ends. This CDR3 comprises 12 residues. Germline V CDR1 and CDR2: SGHRS, YFSETQ. This sequence was found in a young woman with Graves' hyperthyroidism. Sequenced sample: blood. The chain has TRBV5-1 and TRBJ1-1, with D possibly matching TRBD1 (5 bases). DNA for the CDR3: TGCGCCAGCAGCCTTCTCACAGGAGAAGCTTTCTTT. Residues: CASSLLTGEAFF.